The 17 T cell receptor beta chains below come from one sample, sequenced in a study of early T cells in non-severe SARS-CoV-2 infection. TCRdb recomputed calls from the 5' RACE reads with MiXCR, one row per CDR3 protein. The data contain 60,000 or so distinct CDR3 sequences, roughly 8.8% of them singletons. Sequencing was carried out using whole blood. The receptors stem from an adult who was a healthcare worker with PCR-confirmed SARS-CoV-2 infection or an uninfected control (not recorded which).

V gene TRBV5-1 combines with J gene TRBJ2-2, with a possible D match to TRBD2 (5 bases). The V end lost 2 bases, the J end lost 1 base, and 9 bases lay between the germline ends. From germline, CDR1 is SGHRS and CDR2 YFSETQ. This CDR3 comprises 15 residues. CDR3 protein: CASSFTRRNTGELFF. The CDR3 coding sequence is TGCGCCAGCAGCTTTACTAGAAGGAACACCGGGGAGCTGTTTTTT.

V usage is TRBV5-4 and J usage is TRBJ1-4; D is unclear. V dropped 1 base and J dropped 3 bases, with 7 bases sitting between them. The CDR3 totals 14 residues. CDR1 and CDR2 (germline): SGHNT, YYREEE (reference sequence). For the CDR3, the DNA is TGTGCCAGCAGCTTGAAGGGTTCTAATGAAAAACTGTTTTTT. It encodes CASSLKGSNEKLFF.

This clonotype appeared a few times. V and J are TRBV7-9 and TRBJ2-3, with TRBD2 as a possible D gene (6 bases). The CDR3 length is 18 residues. V was cut by 1 base and J by 2 bases, with 19 bases left in between. Germline CDR1 SEHNR, CDR2 FQNEAQ (reference sequence). The CDR3 bases are TGTGCCAGCAGCTTAGGGTGGTCGGCGGGGAGCTACACAGATACGCAGTATTTT. Its translation: CASSLGWSAGSYTDTQYF.

This clonotype was detected many times. The chain couples TRBV19 to TRBJ2-1; TRBD2 matches at 7 bases. The CDR3 has 16 amino acids. The germline V gene encodes CDR1 LNHDA and CDR2 SQIVND (reference sequence). The trim removed 4 bases at V and 0 bases at J, leaving 6 bases unmatched. The CDR3 sequence is CASSNSGSSSYNEQFF. The CDR3 coding sequence is TGTGCCAGTAGTAATAGCGGGTCGAGCTCCTACAATGAGCAGTTCTTC. Complete variable domain (other parts from reference TRBV19 and TRBJ2-1): DGGITQSPKYLFRKEGQNVTLSCEQNLNHDAMYWYRQDPGQGLRLIYYSQIVNDFQKGDIAEGYSVSREKKESFPLTVTSAQKNPTAFYLCASSNSGSSSYNEQFFGPGTRLTVL.

The chain is built from TRBV7-2 and TRBJ2-2, with no clear D. Germline V gene sequence: CDR1 SGHTA, CDR2 FQGNSA. The CDR3 loop spans 15 amino acids. The V end was cut by 2 bases, the J end by 0 bases, with 7 bases between. The CDR3 DNA sequence: TGTGCCAGCAGCTTACTTAGCCCGAACACCGGGGAGCTGTTTTTT. Amino acids: CASSLLSPNTGELFF.

This chain links TRBV30 with TRBJ2-7; D possibly corresponds to TRBD1 (5 bases). V was pared by 4 bases and J by 5 bases, with 9 bases between. Germline V gene data show CDR1 as GTSNPN and CDR2 as SVGIG (reference sequence). This CDR3 has 11 residues. The CDR3 spells CAWTGLHEQYF. The DNA of the CDR3 is TGTGCCTGGACAGGGTTACACGAGCAGTACTTC. Based on the CDR3 plus reference TRBV30 and TRBJ2-7, the full variable domain is SQTIHQWPATLVQPVGSPLSLECTVEGTSNPNLYWYRQAAGRGLQLLFYSVGIGQISSEVPQNLSASRPQDRQFILSSKKLLLSDSGFYLCAWTGLHEQYFGPGTRLTVT.

This clonotype was observed a handful of times. The V gene is TRBV5-6, the J gene TRBJ2-1; maybe TRBD1 (5 bases). The CDR3 length is 15 residues. Germline values: CDR1 SGHDT, CDR2 YYEEEE. Trimming took 4 bases from V and 8 from J, leaving 19 bases between them. This chain's CDR3 is CASSAQDRDRYEQFF. CDR3 nucleotide sequence: TGTGCCAGCAGCGCACAGGATCGTGACCGCTATGAGCAGTTCTTC.

This clonotype has at least ten counts. The genes are TRBV18 and TRBJ1-1; no reliable D call. The V and J ends lost 7 bases and 1 base respectively, with 13 bases between them. Germline values: CDR1 KGHSH, CDR2 LQKENI. CDR3 length equals 14 residues. The CDR3 DNA is TGTGCCAGCTGCCTGGACCTTCAGAACACTGAAGCTTTCTTT. The encoded protein is CASCLDLQNTEAFF.

This clonotype was found a few times. The chain joins TRBV5-1 to TRBJ2-3; TRBD2 agrees at 10 bases. The V gene end was trimmed by 3 bases and the J gene end by 5 bases; junction bases not matched to a gene: 3. Germline CDR1 and CDR2: SGHRS and YFSETQ. This CDR3 has 14 amino acids. This CDR3 is CASSSGTSEDTQYF. In DNA, the CDR3 is TGCGCCAGCAGCTCCGGGACTAGCGAAGATACGCAGTATTTT.

In nucleotides, the CDR3 is TGTGCCAGCAGCAAAACCGGGACTAGCGGCACAGATACGCAGTATTTT. Its translation: CASSKTGTSGTDTQYF. The chain carries TRBV3-1 and TRBJ2-3; 10 positions agree with TRBD2. This CDR3 spans 16 amino acids. Germline lookup yields CDR1 LGHDT and CDR2 YNNKEL (reference sequence). The J segment lost 1 base and the V segment lost 5 bases, leaving 6 bases of the junction unmatched.

The chain has TRBV5-1 and TRBJ1-2; D is ambiguous. The length of the CDR3 is 13 residues. Germline V gene lookup returns CDR1 SGHRS and CDR2 YFSETQ. V was pared by 0 bases and J by 4 bases, with 7 bases between. CDR3 protein: CASSLAGVYGYTF. The CDR3 region has the DNA TGCGCCAGCAGCTTGGCAGGCGTCTATGGCTACACCTTC. The variable domain in full, completed from reference TRBV5-1 and TRBJ1-2, reads KAGVTQTPRYLIKTRGQQVTLSCSPISGHRSVSWYQQTPGQGLQFLFEYFSETQRNKGNFPGRFSGRQFSNSRSEMNVSTLELGDSALYLCASSLAGVYGYTFGSGTRLTVV.

V usage is TRBV6-6 and J usage is TRBJ1-2, with no clear D. V lost 8 bases and J 0 bases, leaving 4 bases between the germline ends. This CDR3 has 11 residues. Per the germline V gene, CDR1 is MNHNY and CDR2 is SVGAGI (reference sequence). DNA of the CDR3: TGTGCCAGCGGTTCTAACTATGGCTACACCTTC. Its protein product is CASGSNYGYTF.

This clonotype was counted only a few times. The chain combines TRBV3-1 with TRBJ2-7; 10 positions match TRBD2. Germline V gene sequence: CDR1 LGHDT, CDR2 YNNKEL (reference sequence). The CDR3 length is 15 residues. V lost 1 base and J lost 4; bases outside the gene matches: 4. The CDR3 DNA follows: TGTGCCAGCAGCCAAGCGAGCGGGGGGGCGTACGAGCAGTACTTC. Encoded protein: CASSQASGGAYEQYF.

The genes are TRBV4-1 and TRBJ2-7; D might be TRBD2 (7 bases). Trimming stripped 0 bases from V and 4 bases from J, with 13 bases between. Looked up from germline, CDR1 is MGHRA and CDR2 is YSYEKL. The CDR3 spans 15 residues. CDR3 residues: CASSQDWGGGYEQYF. The CDR3 bases are TGCGCCAGCAGCCAAGATTGGGGGGGCGGGTACGAGCAGTACTTC.

This clonotype has a count of ten or more. J is TRBJ2-3 and V is TRBV20-1; possible D gene TRBD2, 6 bases. The CDR3 has 14 residues. The germline V and J ends were trimmed by 3 bases and 2 bases, with 12 bases remaining between them. Germline values: CDR1 DFQATT, CDR2 SNEGSKA (reference sequence). The CDR3 region is CSARDSGNTDTQYF. CDR3 nucleotides: TGCAGTGCTAGGGATAGCGGAAACACAGATACGCAGTATTTT.

This clonotype has ten or more counts. This rearrangement joins TRBV12-3 or TRBV12-4 to TRBJ2-2; 8 nucleotides match TRBD2. Trimming cost V 5 bases and J 0 bases; bases outside gene matches: 8. This CDR3 contains 17 residues. CDR3 in amino acids: CASSLSRGGTNTGELFF. The CDR3 DNA reads TGTGCCAGCAGTCTTAGCCGGGGGGGTACGAACACCGGGGAGCTGTTTTTT.

This clonotype appeared many times. The rearrangement uses TRBV20-1 and TRBJ2-4; no clear D gene. The CDR3 spans 17 residues. Trimming stripped 0 bases from V and 0 bases from J, with 15 bases between. Germline V gene lookup returns CDR1 DFQATT and CDR2 SNEGSKA (reference sequence). The CDR3 here is CSARDASKGEAKNIQYF. The CDR3 DNA is TGCAGTGCTAGAGATGCCAGTAAAGGAGAAGCCAAAAACATTCAGTACTTC.